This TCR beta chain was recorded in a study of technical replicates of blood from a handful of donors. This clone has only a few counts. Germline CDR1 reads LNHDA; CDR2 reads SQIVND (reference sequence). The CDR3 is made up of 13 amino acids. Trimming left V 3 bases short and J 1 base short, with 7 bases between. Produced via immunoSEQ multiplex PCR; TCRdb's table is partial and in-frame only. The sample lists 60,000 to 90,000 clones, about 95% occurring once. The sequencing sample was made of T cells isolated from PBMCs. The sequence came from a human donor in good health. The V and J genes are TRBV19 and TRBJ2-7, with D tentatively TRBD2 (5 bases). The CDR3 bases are TGTGCCAGTAGTATTACTAGTTCCTACGAGCAGTACTTC. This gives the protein CASSITSSYEQYF.